This T cell receptor beta chain is drawn from a study of blood T cell repertoires in COVID-19. Germline CDR1 and CDR2: KGHSH and LQKENI. The CDR3 contains 15 residues. Trimming stripped 6 bases from V and 3 bases from J, with 18 bases between. In this sample, this clone turned up a few times. Sequencing was performed with immunoSEQ multiplex PCR; in TCRdb, only in-frame clones are kept and a portion is missing. The sample includes roughly 200,000 clones, over 80% seen only once; the top ten take 27%. The V gene is TRBV18, the J gene TRBJ2-7; D possibly corresponds to TRBD1 (5 bases). The origin of this receptor is a man in his forties or fifties with acute or convalescent COVID-19. Sequences were obtained from peripheral blood. CDR3 coding DNA: TGTGCCAGCTCGCCTATGGCAGGGCAAGACTACGAGCAGTACTTC. Translated: CASSPMAGQDYEQYF.